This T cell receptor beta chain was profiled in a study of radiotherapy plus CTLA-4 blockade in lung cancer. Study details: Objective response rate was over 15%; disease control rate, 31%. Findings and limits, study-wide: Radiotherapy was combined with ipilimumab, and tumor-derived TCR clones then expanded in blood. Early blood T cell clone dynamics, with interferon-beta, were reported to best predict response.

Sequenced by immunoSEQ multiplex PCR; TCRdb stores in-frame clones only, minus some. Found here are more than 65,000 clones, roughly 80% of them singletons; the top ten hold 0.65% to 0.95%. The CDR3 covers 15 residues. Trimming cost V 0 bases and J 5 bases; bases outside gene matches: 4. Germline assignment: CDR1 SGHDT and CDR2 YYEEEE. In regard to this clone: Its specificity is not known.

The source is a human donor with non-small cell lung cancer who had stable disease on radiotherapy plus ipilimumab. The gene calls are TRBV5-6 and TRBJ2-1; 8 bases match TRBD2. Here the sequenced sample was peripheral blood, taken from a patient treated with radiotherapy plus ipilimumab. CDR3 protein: CASSLDLTSDNEQFF. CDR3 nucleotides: TGTGCCAGCAGCTTGGACTTGACTAGCGACAATGAGCAGTTCTTC.